The text below deals with one TCR beta chain. Its matching antigen is unknown. This sample was included in a study of chemoradiotherapy in HPV16-positive cancers. Study-wide points: In HPV16-positive patients, HPV-responsive T-cell expansion tracked better recurrence-free survival. HPV-specific T cells were functionally defined from only a couple of HPV16-positive patients. Non-HPV-specific T cells did not expand in tumors during treatment, whereas candidate HPV-specific clones and E7-related motifs did.

Libraries were prepared by immunoSEQ multiplex PCR; TCRdb keeps only in-frame clonotypes and omits some of them. Altogether 2,800 or so clones are present, around nine tenths being singletons, with the ten largest covering roughly 5.5%. Germline V gene sequence: CDR1 SGHTA, CDR2 FQGNSA. The CDR3 is 12 residues long. Between the trimmed V and J ends, which lost 3 bases and 1 base, there was a span of 0 bases. The genes are TRBV7-2 and TRBJ2-2; D gene ambiguous. Sample: tumor tissue, taken from a patient who underwent chemoradiotherapy. The TCR comes from a human donor with HPV-associated anogenital cancer. The CDR3 reads CASSLNTGELFF. The CDR3, as DNA: TGTGCCAGCAGCTTGAACACCGGGGAGCTGTTTTTT.